This T cell receptor beta chain originates from a study of radiotherapy plus CTLA-4 blockade in lung cancer. Whole-study context: Among enrolled patients, roughly 20% responded and about 30% achieved disease control. Points from the study as a whole: Following radiotherapy plus ipilimumab, tumor-derived TCR clones expanded in the blood. Early blood T cell clone dynamics reportedly forecast response best, with interferon-beta.

Remarks on this clone: The antigen is undetermined.

The table came from immunoSEQ multiplex PCR; TCRdb's copy has only in-frame clones and leaves some out. This table holds about 91,000 clones, around 72% found once. CDR1 and CDR2 from the germline V gene are LNHDA and SQIVND (reference sequence). Trimming took off 3 bases at V and 0 bases at J, with 7 bases between the two ends. The CDR3 consists of 14 residues. This sample comprised peripheral blood, obtained from a patient treated with radiotherapy plus ipilimumab. V gene TRBV19 combines with J gene TRBJ2-3; D not resolved. This TCR was recovered from a human donor with non-small cell lung cancer that progressed on radiotherapy plus ipilimumab. The CDR3, as DNA: TGTGCCAGTAGTATCCAGCCCAGCACAGATACGCAGTATTTT. It is translated as CASSIQPSTDTQYF.